A selection of T cell receptor beta chains follows, all from one sample in a study of graft-versus-host responses after intestinal transplantation. The protocol was immunoSEQ multiplex PCR, while the TCRdb copy is restricted to in-frame clones and leaves out a portion. The sample shows 9,000 to 15,000 clones, 70% to 75% of them seen only once. This specimen was ileum tissue, taken about 150 days after intestinal transplantation. The receptors shown here come from a human patient who received an intestinal transplant, so some T cells may come from the graft donor. Both conserved end residues are part of each CDR3. A D gene is named only where the DNA matches it firmly. Clone size is given for some rows only: seen once, a few or many times, or a class if the clone is expanded.

>TRBJ1-4|TRBV6-1|15|-|-
TGTGCCAGCAGCGATTGGGGGGGAGTAGGGGAAAAACTGTTTTTT
CASSDWGGVGEKLFF
>TRBJ2-3|TRBV2|14|TRBD1|-
TGTGCCAGCAGCGGGACAGGGATCACAGATACGCAGTATTTT
CASSGTGITDTQYF
>TRBJ2-7|TRBV19|14|-|once
TGTGCCAGTACTGCGACAATCAGCTCCTACGAGCAGTACTTC
CASTATISSYEQYF
>TRBJ1-5|TRBV7-8|13|-|-
TGTGCTGCCGGAGCAGGGGGCAATCAGCCCCAGCATTTT
CAAGAGGNQPQHF
>TRBJ2-1|TRBV9|16|TRBD2|-
TGTGCCAGCAGCGAGGTGGGACTAGCCTCCTACAATGAGCAGTTCTTC
CASSEVGLASYNEQFF
>TRBJ2-5|TRBV6-1|13|-|-
TGTGCCAGCAACCCCGGGGGAACGGGGACCCAGTACTTC
CASNPGGTGTQYF
>TRBJ2-3|TRBV5-8|16|TRBD2|once
TGTGCCAGCAGCTTAGGACTAGCGGGAACCACAGATACGCAGTATTTT
CASSLGLAGTTDTQYF
>TRBJ1-1|TRBV27|14|-|-
TGTGCCAGCAGTTCCCGTTCCGGGGTCACTGAAGCTTTCTTT
CASSSRSGVTEAFF
>TRBJ2-5|TRBV15|17|TRBD2|-
TGTGCCACCAGCAACCCTAGCGGGGGGGACCCCAGGGAGACCCAGTACTTC
CATSNPSGGDPRETQYF
>TRBJ1-1|TRBV9|14|-|-
TGTGCCAGCAGCGTAAAGGGGAATAGGGGTGAAGCTTTCTTT
CASSVKGNRGEAFF
>TRBJ2-7|TRBV7-8|15|TRBD2|once
TGTGCCAGCAGCTTATCGCCTAGCGGGGTAAACGAGCAGTACTTC
CASSLSPSGVNEQYF
>TRBJ2-1|TRBV7-2|16|TRBD2|-
TGTGCCAGCAGCTTATTGCGGACTAGCGGGAGCGGTGAGCAGTTCTTC
CASSLLRTSGSGEQFF
>TRBJ2-7|TRBV4-1|17|TRBD1|-
TGCGCCAGCAGCCCACTTTCGGGACAGGGGGATTGGGGCGAGCAGTACTTC
CASSPLSGQGDWGEQYF
>TRBJ2-1|TRBV6-1|15|TRBD2|few
TGTGCCAGCAGTGAAAAAGCGGGAGGGTACAATGAGCAGTTCTTC
CASSEKAGGYNEQFF
>TRBJ1-2|TRBV7-8|12|-|-
TGTGCCAGCAGCCCACCTCAGGCAGGCTACACCTTC
CASSPPQAGYTF
>TRBJ2-7|TRBV4-3|14|-|-
TGCGCCAGCAGCCAAGGGGGCAGGGTTGGCGAGCAGTACTTC
CASSQGGRVGEQYF
>TRBJ2-7|TRBV10-3|14|-|-
TGTGCCATCAGTGAAGGCGGGGGCGGCTACGAGCAGTACTTC
CAISEGGGGYEQYF
>TRBJ1-1|TRBV6-1|13|-|-
TGTGCCAGCCACCCAGACAGGAACACTGAAGCTTTCTTT
CASHPDRNTEAFF
>TRBJ2-5|TRBV27|18|-|once
TGTGCCAGCAGTTTAGTAGCTCGTGTTAGCTGGAGACAAGAGACCCAGTACTTC
CASSLVARVSWRQETQYF
>TRBJ1-3|TRBV4-1|15|-|once
TGCGCCAGCAGCCAAGACCCACAGGGCCGGAACACCATATATTTT
CASSQDPQGRNTIYF
>TRBJ2-3|TRBV2|17|TRBD2|-
TGTGCCAGCAGGAAGTGGGGCGCGGGGGGGCTTGGAGATACGCAGTATTTT
CASRKWGAGGLGDTQYF
>TRBJ1-5|TRBV11-3|13|-|-
TGTGCCAGCAGCTTACTAACGGGGCAGCCCCAGCATTTT
CASSLLTGQPQHF
>TRBJ1-1|TRBV2|15|-|-
TGTGCCAGCAGTGAATTCGGCGCAGCGAGCACTGAAGCTTTCTTT
CASSEFGAASTEAFF
>TRBJ1-5|TRBV6-6|15|TRBD1|-
TGTGCCAGCAGTTACGGGGGACAGGGCAATCAGCCCCAGCATTTT
CASSYGGQGNQPQHF
>TRBJ1-5|TRBV28|14|-|-
TGTGCCAGCACAGGGCTATATAGCAATCAGCCCCAGCATTTT
CASTGLYSNQPQHF
>TRBJ2-5|TRBV5-3|13|TRBD1|few
TGTGCCAGAAGCAGCGAGACAGGGAAGACCCAGTACTTC
CARSSETGKTQYF
>TRBJ2-3|TRBV10-3|15|TRBD1|-
TGTGCCATCAGTGCCGGACAGGGAGGCACAGATACGCAGTATTTT
CAISAGQGGTDTQYF
>TRBJ1-5|TRBV28|17|TRBD1|-
TGTGCCAGCAGCCTATTACAACGGACAGGGAGAGATCAGCCCCAGCATTTT
CASSLLQRTGRDQPQHF
>TRBJ2-7|TRBV6-1|10|TRBD1|-
TGTGCCAGCAGCCGGACAGGGCCGGGCTTC
CASSRTGPGF